This is a list of T cell receptor beta chains from one sample in a study of CD8 T cells in ankylosing spondylitis. Via MiXCR, TCRdb re-called the 5' RACE reads, giving one row per CDR3 protein. The data show 350,000 or so distinct CDR3 sequences, approximately 15% seen once. Source material: blood, either unsorted or a sorted T cell fraction (not recorded which). All receptors derive from a male donor with ankylosing spondylitis or in good health (not recorded which). The CDR3 runs from the conserved cysteine through the conserved F or W.

J,length,V,CDR3
TRBJ2-1,15,TRBV7-6,CASSPRQGAYNEQFF
TRBJ1-1,14,TRBV21-1,CASSPSGSYTEAFF
TRBJ2-5,14,TRBV5-1,CASSLGQGSETQYF
TRBJ1-6,15,TRBV6-1,CASSKTGRGISPLHF
TRBJ2-7,15,TRBV29-1,CSVMAMGLVPYEQYF
TRBJ2-7,14,TRBV5-1,CASSDRGRPYEQYF
TRBJ1-1,13,TRBV3-1,CASRPAGNTEAFF
TRBJ2-1,17,TRBV9,CASSVEGWGPLYNEQFF
TRBJ1-1,13,TRBV29-1,CSVEKKLDTEAFF
TRBJ2-1,14,TRBV5-1,CASSLDVSNNEQFF
TRBJ1-5,15,TRBV6-1,CASSEPVAGDWPKHF
TRBJ2-3,14,TRBV4-1,CASSQGQPRDTQYF
TRBJ1-1,13,TRBV5-1,CASHEGAWTEAFF
TRBJ2-1,17,TRBV4-1,CASSQRGGQSSYNEQFF
TRBJ2-5,16,TRBV3-1,CASSQGPGQGGETQYF
TRBJ2-1,17,TRBV5-1,CASSLVPSGLSYNEQFF
TRBJ1-5,14,TRBV29-1,CSFSGGGGNQPQHF
TRBJ2-1,12,TRBV29-1,CSVRDTLNEQFF
TRBJ2-5,14,TRBV27,CASTTQGTGETQYF
TRBJ2-1,16,TRBV4-1,CASSQEGQGSYNEQFF
TRBJ2-1,16,TRBV12-3/TRBV12-4,CASSFRPSGVYNEQFF
TRBJ2-2,14,TRBV10-1,CASSDQLLTGELFF
TRBJ2-1,14,TRBV11-2,CASSLGGNSGEQFF
TRBJ1-2,13,TRBV3-1,CASSQGQASGYTF
TRBJ2-5,17,TRBV11-3,CASSPGGGTGEQETQYF
TRBJ2-3,10,TRBV29-1,CSVRTDTQYF
TRBJ1-2,14,TRBV5-1,CASSLDGQGYGYTF
TRBJ2-3,17,TRBV12-3/TRBV12-4,CASSSGGLAGYTDTQYF
TRBJ1-4,16,TRBV7-8,CASSFVQGATNEKLFF
TRBJ2-3,15,TRBV5-5,CASSLAELPLSTQYF
TRBJ1-5,13,TRBV3-1,CASSLDRAQPQHF
TRBJ1-5,16,TRBV12-3/TRBV12-4,CASSLAQGVSNQPQHF
TRBJ2-7,13,TRBV5-5,CASSWSPGGEQYF
TRBJ2-2,16,TRBV5-1,CASSPGQMRDTGELFF
TRBJ2-6,14,TRBV12-3/TRBV12-4,CASSWGPGANVLTF
TRBJ1-1,13,TRBV29-1,CSVEERPNTEAFF
TRBJ2-7,15,TRBV29-1,CSVGTLGQGLYEQYF
TRBJ2-1,15,TRBV3-1,CASSQGGQGYNEQFF
TRBJ1-2,14,TRBV27,CASREGMGGYGYTF
TRBJ2-3,11,TRBV7-9,CASSLARRQYF
TRBJ1-5,15,TRBV20-1,CSIPGRGGSNQPQHF
TRBJ2-1,16,TRBV9,CASSVGETAFYNEQFF
TRBJ2-5,14,TRBV27,CASSSRVLQETQYF
TRBJ1-1,12,TRBV7-9,CAIWTGGVRAFF
TRBJ1-5,13,TRBV27,CASSRPGNQPQHF
TRBJ2-1,16,TRBV25-1,CASRETGTGKNNEQFF
TRBJ2-3,15,TRBV10-3,CAIKGMGQGTDTQYF
TRBJ2-5,16,TRBV10-2,CASSDLLSAGEETQYF
TRBJ2-1,17,TRBV28,CASSLLAGGPLYNEQFF
TRBJ2-1,12,TRBV19,CASSISVGEQFF
TRBJ2-7,15,TRBV5-1,CASSPRAQARGEQYF